This T cell receptor beta chain was documented in a study of blood T cell repertoires in COVID-19. Original analysis: Nucleated cell number was recorded as an estimate derived from reference gene primer amplification. Clones were read by immunoSEQ multiplex PCR, and TCRdb kept only the in-frame ones, dropping some. The D gene and trimming were derived from the DNA, and the V and J assignments and clone size from that table. The data show about 240,000 clones, about 83% seen once. This CDR3 spans 14 amino acids. V was trimmed by 4 bases and J by 5 bases, leaving 16 bases between them. Germline CDR1 SGHRS, CDR2 YFSETQ.

The sequencing input was peripheral blood. This sequence originates from a human donor in a cohort sampled during active COVID-19. This chain links TRBV5-1 with TRBJ2-7, with D perhaps matching TRBD1 (6 bases). The CDR3 loop is CASSPGQGRDEQYF. CDR3 sequence (DNA): TGCGCCAGCAGCCCCGGCCAGGGGAGAGACGAGCAGTACTTC.